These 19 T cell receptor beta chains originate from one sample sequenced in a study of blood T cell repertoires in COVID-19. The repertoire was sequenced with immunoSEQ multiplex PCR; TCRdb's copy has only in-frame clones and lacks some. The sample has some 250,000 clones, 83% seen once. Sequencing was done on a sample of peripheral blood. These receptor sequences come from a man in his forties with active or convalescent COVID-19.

The CDR3, as DNA: TGTGCCAGCAGCTTAGGGCAGGGTACCACCGGGGAGCTGTTTTTT. Translating it yields CASSLGQGTTGELFF. The chain joins TRBV7-3 to TRBJ2-2; tentative D call: TRBD1 (5 bases). Germline CDR1 is SGHTA and CDR2 is FQGTGA. The CDR3 contains 15 residues. Between the trimmed V and J ends, which lost 2 bases and 4 bases, there was a span of 11 bases.

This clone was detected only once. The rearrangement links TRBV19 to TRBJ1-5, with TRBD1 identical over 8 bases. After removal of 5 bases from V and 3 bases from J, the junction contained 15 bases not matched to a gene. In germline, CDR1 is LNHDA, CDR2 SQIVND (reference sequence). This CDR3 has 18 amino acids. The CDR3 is CASSRDRTGSRSNQPQHF. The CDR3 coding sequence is TGTGCCAGTAGTCGAGACCGGACAGGGTCCCGCTCCAATCAGCCCCAGCATTTT.

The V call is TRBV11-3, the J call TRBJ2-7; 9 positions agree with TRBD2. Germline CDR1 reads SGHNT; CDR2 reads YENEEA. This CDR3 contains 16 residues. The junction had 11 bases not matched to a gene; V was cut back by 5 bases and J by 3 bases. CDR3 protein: CASSIDGVAGVYEQYF. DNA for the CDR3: TGTGCCAGCAGCATTGACGGGGTAGCGGGGGTCTACGAGCAGTACTTC. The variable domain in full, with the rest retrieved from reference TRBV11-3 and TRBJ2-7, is EAGVVQSPRYKIIEKKQPVAFWCNPISGHNTLYWYLQNLGQGPELLIRYENEEAVDDSQLPKDRFSAERLKGVDSTLKIQPAELGDSAVYLCASSIDGVAGVYEQYFGPGTRLTVT.

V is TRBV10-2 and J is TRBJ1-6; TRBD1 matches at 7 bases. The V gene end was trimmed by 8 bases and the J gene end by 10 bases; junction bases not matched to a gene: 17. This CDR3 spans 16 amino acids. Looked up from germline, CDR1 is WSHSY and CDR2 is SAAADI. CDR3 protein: CASSVGGVSWSSPLHF. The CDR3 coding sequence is TGCGCCAGCTCAGTAGGGGGCGTTTCCTGGAGCTCACCCCTCCACTTT.

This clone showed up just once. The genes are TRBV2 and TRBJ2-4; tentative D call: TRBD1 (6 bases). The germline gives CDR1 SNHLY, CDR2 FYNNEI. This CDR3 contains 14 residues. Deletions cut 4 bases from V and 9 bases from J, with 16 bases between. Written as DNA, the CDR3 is TGTGCCAGCAGTGCCGACAGGTCCTCGAGCATTCAGTACTTC. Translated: CASSADRSSSIQYF.

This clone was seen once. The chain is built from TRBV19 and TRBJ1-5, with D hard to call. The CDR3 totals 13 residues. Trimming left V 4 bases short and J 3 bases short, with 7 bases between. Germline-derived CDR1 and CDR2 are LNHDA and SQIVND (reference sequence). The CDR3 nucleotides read TGTGCCAGTAGTAAGAGGGACAATCAGCCCCAGCATTTT. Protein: CASSKRDNQPQHF.

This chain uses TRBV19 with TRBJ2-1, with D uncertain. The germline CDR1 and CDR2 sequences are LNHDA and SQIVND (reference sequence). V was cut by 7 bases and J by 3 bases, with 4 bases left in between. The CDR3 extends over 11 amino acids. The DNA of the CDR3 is TGTGCCAGTACTAGCTACAATGAGCAGTTCTTC. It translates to CASTSYNEQFF.

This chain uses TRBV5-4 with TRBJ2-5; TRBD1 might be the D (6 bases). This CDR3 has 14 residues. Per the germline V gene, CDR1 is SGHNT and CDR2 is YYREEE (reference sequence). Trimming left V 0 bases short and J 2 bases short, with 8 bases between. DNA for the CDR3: TGTGCCAGCAGCTTGGACAGGGATCAAGAGACCCAGTACTTC. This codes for CASSLDRDQETQYF. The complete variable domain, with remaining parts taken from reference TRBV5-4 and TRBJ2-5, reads ETGVTQSPTHLIKTRGQQVTLRCSSQSGHNTVSWYQQALGQGPQFIFQYYREEENGRGNFPPRFSGLQFPNYSSELNVNALELDDSALYLCASSLDRDQETQYFGPGTRLLVL.

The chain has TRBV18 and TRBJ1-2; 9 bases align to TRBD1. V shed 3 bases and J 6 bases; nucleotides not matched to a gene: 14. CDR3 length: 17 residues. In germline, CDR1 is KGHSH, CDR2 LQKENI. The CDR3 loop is CASSPPGQGGDGDGYTF. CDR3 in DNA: TGTGCCAGCTCACCGCCGGGACAGGGAGGTGATGGGGATGGCTACACCTTC. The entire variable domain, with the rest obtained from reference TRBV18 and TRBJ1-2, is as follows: NAGVMQNPRHLVRRRGQEARLRCSPMKGHSHVYWYRQLPEEGLKFMVYLQKENIIDESGMPKERFSAEFPKEGPSILRIQQVVRGDSAAYFCASSPPGQGGDGDGYTFGSGTRLTVV.

The CDR3 region has the DNA TGTGCCAGCGAGGGTTTTATGGGGGATACGCAGTATTTT. Its translation: CASEGFMGDTQYF. The chain recombines TRBV6-6 with TRBJ2-3; weak D call: TRBD2 (5 bases). The CDR3 totals 13 residues. Deletions cut 8 bases from V and 6 bases from J, with 15 bases between. Germline-derived CDR1 and CDR2 are MNHNY and SVGAGI (reference sequence).

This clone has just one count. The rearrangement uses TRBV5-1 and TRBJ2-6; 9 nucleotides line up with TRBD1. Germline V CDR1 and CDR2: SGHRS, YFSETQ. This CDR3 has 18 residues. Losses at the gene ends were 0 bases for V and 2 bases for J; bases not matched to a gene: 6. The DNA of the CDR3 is TGCGCCAGCAGCTTGGAGGGACAGGGCTCACCTGGGGCCAACGTCCTGACTTTC. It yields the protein CASSLEGQGSPGANVLTF.

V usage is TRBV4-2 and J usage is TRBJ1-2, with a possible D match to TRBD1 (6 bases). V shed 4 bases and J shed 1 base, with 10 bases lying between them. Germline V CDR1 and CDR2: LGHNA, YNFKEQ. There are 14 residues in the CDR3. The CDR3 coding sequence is TGTGCCAGCAGCCCCGGGACACTTAACTATGGCTACACCTTC. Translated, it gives CASSPGTLNYGYTF.

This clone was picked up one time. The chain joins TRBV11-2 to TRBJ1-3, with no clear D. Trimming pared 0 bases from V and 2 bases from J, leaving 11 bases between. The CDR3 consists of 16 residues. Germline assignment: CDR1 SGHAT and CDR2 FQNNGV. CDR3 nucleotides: TGTGCCAGCAGCTTAGATCGAGCTTTAACTGGAAACACCATATATTTT. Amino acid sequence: CASSLDRALTGNTIYF.

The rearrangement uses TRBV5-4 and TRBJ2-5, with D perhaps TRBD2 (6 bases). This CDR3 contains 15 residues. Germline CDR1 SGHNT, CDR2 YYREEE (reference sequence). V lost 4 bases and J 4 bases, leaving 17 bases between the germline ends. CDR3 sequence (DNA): TGTGCCAGCAGCCCCCATGGGCGGGATGGAGAGACCCAGTACTTC. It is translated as CASSPHGRDGETQYF.

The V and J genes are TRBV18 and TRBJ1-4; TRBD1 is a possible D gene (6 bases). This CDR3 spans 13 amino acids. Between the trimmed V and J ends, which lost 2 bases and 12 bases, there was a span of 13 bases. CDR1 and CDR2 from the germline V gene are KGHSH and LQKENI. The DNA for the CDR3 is TGTGCCAGCTCACCATACGCAGGGGCAGAACTGTTTTTT. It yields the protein CASSPYAGAELFF.

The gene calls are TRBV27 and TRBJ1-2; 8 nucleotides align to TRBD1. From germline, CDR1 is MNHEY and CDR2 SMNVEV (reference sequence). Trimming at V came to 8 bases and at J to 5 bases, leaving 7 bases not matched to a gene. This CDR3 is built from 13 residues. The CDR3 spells CASRQGMGYGYTF. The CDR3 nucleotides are TGTGCCAGCCGACAGGGGATGGGGTATGGCTACACCTTC.

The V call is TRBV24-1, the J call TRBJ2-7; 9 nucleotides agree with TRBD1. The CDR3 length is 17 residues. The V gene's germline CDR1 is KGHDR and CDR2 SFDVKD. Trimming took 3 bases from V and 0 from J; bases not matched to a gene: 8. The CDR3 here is CATSDPNGQGSSYEQYF. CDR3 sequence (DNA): TGTGCCACCAGTGATCCTAACGGACAGGGGAGCTCCTACGAGCAGTACTTC.

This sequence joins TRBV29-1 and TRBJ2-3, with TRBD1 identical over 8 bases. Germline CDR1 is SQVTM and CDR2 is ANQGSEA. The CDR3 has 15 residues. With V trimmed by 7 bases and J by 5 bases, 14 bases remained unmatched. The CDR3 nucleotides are TGCAGCGCCGTCCAGGGGGCCCCTTCTCGAGATACGCAGTATTTT. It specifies CSAVQGAPSRDTQYF.

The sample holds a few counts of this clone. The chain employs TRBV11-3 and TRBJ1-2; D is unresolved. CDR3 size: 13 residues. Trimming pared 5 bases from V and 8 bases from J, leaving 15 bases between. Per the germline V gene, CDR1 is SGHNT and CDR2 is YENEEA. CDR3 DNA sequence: TGTGCCAGCAGCAAAGCCAACCCCCCCGGCTACACCTTC. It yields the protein CASSKANPPGYTF.